Listed here are 5 T cell receptor beta chains from one sample, sequenced in a study of blood T cells in healthy people across ages. PCR was performed a second time for about 7 to 12 cycles using a sample-barcoded 5' primer and a J-beta primer mix. TCRdb re-called the 5' RACE reads with MiXCR, one entry per CDR3 protein. The repertoire holds hundreds of thousands of distinct CDR3 sequences, with 58% as singletons. Sequenced material: blood. These TCRs come from a man in his 60s in good health.

The CDR3 is CASSAPEGYSNEQFF. The CDR3, as DNA: TGTGCCAGCAGCGCACCCGAGGGATACTCCAATGAGCAGTTCTTC. The V and J genes are TRBV11-2 and TRBJ2-1; tentatively, D is TRBD2 (5 bases). Germline CDR1 is SGHAT and CDR2 is FQNNGV. V lost 5 bases and J lost 6, with 17 bases in between. The CDR3 contains 15 residues.

A remark on this clonotype: At one of its ends the junction is not consistent with the germline gene, which may arise from a read error. The chain recombines TRBV7-2 with TRBJ2-7; 9 bases are a match to TRBD2. Germline V gene lookup returns CDR1 SGHTA and CDR2 FQGNSA. The CDR3 length is 15 residues. The CDR3 DNA reads TGTGCCAGCAGCTTATCGAGCGGGGGGTTCTACGGGCAGTACTTC. Translating gives CASSLSSGGFYGQYF. Drawing the rest from reference TRBV7-2 and TRBJ2-7, the complete variable domain is GAGVSQSPSNKVTEKGKDVELRCDPISGHTALYWYRQSLGQGLEFLIYFQGNSAPDKSGLPSDRFSAERTGGSVSTLTIQRTQQEDSAVYLCASSLSSGGFYGQYFGPGTRLTVT.

The sample holds a few counts of this clonotype. The chain combines TRBV4-1 with TRBJ1-1; TRBD1 agrees at 9 bases. The CDR3 has 15 residues. Looked up from germline, CDR1 is MGHRA and CDR2 is YSYEKL. V shed 5 bases, J shed 4 bases, and the junction held 8 bases outside the gene matches. CDR3: CASSARQGEITEAFF. CDR3 DNA: TGCGCCAGCAGCGCCAGACAGGGGGAAATCACTGAAGCTTTCTTT.

The chain uses TRBV20-1 and TRBJ1-4; the D gene is possibly TRBD1 (5 bases). V gave up 6 bases and J gave up 5 bases, with 19 bases separating them. This CDR3 spans 15 amino acids. The V gene's germline CDR1 is DFQATT and CDR2 SNEGSKA (reference sequence). CDR3 bases: TGCAGTGCGCCTCTTCCGGGACGGGACAATGAAAAACTGTTTTTT. Its protein is CSAPLPGRDNEKLFF.

The chain couples TRBV5-1 to TRBJ2-3, with D unresolved. V was shortened by 5 bases and J by 4 bases, with 14 bases between the two germline ends. The CDR3 runs 14 residues. Germline V CDR1 and CDR2: SGHRS, YFSETQ. DNA for the CDR3: TGCGCCAGCAGACCCAAATATATAGCAGATACGCAGTATTTT. This codes for CASRPKYIADTQYF.